These 21 T cell receptor beta chains originate from one sample sequenced in a study of blood T cell repertoires in COVID-19 (dated by TCRdb to about 2020). To prepare the library, the immunoSEQ multiplex PCR assay was applied. In TCRdb, the immuneACCESS table is reduced to in-frame sequences with V and J assigned. These tables do not hold every clone; where another copy was compared, an unresolved V gene accounts for under half, and the others remain unexplained. The sample table records 120,000 to 150,000 clones; 85% of these occur just once. Of the sample, about 3% falls within the top ten clones. The source material was peripheral blood. The receptors come from a woman in her thirties or forties with active or convalescent COVID-19.

The CDR3 spells CASSLDLVRGIVNTEAFF. The CDR3 DNA sequence: TGCGCCAGCAGCTTGGATCTAGTCAGGGGGATTGTGAACACTGAAGCTTTCTTT. V is TRBV5-1 and J is TRBJ1-1; TRBD1 matches at 7 bases. The V gene's germline CDR1 is SGHRS and CDR2 YFSETQ. V shed 0 bases, J shed 0 bases, and the junction held 11 bases outside the gene matches. This CDR3 contains 18 residues.

This clone has a handful of counts. V and J are TRBV6-2 or TRBV6-3 and TRBJ1-6; D possibly corresponds to TRBD1 (5 bases). The CDR3 consists of 15 residues. Germline V gene sequence: CDR1 MNHEY, CDR2 SVGEGT. V was trimmed by 5 bases and J by 13 bases, leaving 21 bases between them. DNA for the CDR3: TGTGCCAGCAGTCCCCTGGGCGGGGACGTAGCGCCCCTCCACTTT. This translates into CASSPLGGDVAPLHF.

This clone has a handful of counts. The chain employs TRBV2 and TRBJ2-7; D is uncertain. The length of the CDR3 is 15 residues. Germline lookup yields CDR1 SNHLY and CDR2 FYNNEI. The V and J ends lost 3 bases and 0 bases respectively, with 12 bases between them. The CDR3 loop reads CASSEGAPFSYEQYF. CDR3 nucleotide sequence: TGTGCCAGCAGTGAGGGCGCTCCGTTCTCCTACGAGCAGTACTTC.

The genes are TRBV28 and TRBJ2-3, with 13 bases identical to TRBD2. The V and J ends lost 6 bases and 2 bases, in that order; junction bases with no gene match: 8. Germline loops: CDR1 MDHEN, CDR2 SYDVKM. The CDR3 has 17 residues. The CDR3 nucleotides read TGTGCCAGCAGCGGACTAGCGGGAGTACAGATCACAGATACGCAGTATTTT. The encoded protein is CASSGLAGVQITDTQYF.

The chain recombines TRBV19 with TRBJ2-1; D is perhaps TRBD1 (5 bases). CDR1 and CDR2 (germline): LNHDA, SQIVND (reference sequence). The CDR3 contains 16 residues. V lost 3 bases and J lost 4, with 16 bases in between. The CDR3 is CASSIRAGILYNEQFF. CDR3 DNA sequence: TGTGCCAGTAGTATTCGGGCAGGGATCTTATACAATGAGCAGTTCTTC.

This sequence joins TRBV7-2 and TRBJ1-5; 7 positions agree with TRBD1. The CDR3 totals 14 residues. Per the germline V gene, CDR1 is SGHTA and CDR2 is FQGNSA. V lost 5 bases and J lost 3; bases outside the gene matches: 4. This CDR3 reads CASSRDSFNQPQHF. The CDR3 bases are TGTGCCAGCAGCCGGGACAGCTTCAATCAGCCCCAGCATTTT.

The table lists this clone with a few counts. V gene TRBV4-1 combines with J gene TRBJ1-4; perhaps TRBD1 as D (6 bases). Germline V gene sequence: CDR1 MGHRA, CDR2 YSYEKL. V lost 6 bases, J lost 6 bases, and 14 bases lay in between. The CDR3 spans 14 residues. This CDR3 is CASRLAQGHEKLFF. Here the CDR3 DNA reads TGCGCCAGCAGACTCGCCCAGGGGCATGAAAAACTGTTTTTT.

The count of this clone is one. The genes are TRBV7-9 and TRBJ1-2, with D possibly TRBD1 on 6 matching bases. The germline CDR1 and CDR2 sequences are SEHNR and FQNEAQ (reference sequence). The CDR3 consists of 16 residues. Trimming left V 1 base short and J 6 bases short, with 18 bases between. The CDR3 reads CASSLDVWGRGNGYTF. CDR3 in DNA: TGTGCCAGCAGCTTAGATGTATGGGGCAGGGGCAATGGCTACACCTTC. The whole variable domain, remainder taken from reference TRBV7-9 and TRBJ1-2, is DTGVSQNPRHKITKRGQNVTFRCDPISEHNRLYWYRQTLGQGPEFLTYFQNEAQLEKSRLLSDRFSAERPKGSFSTLEIQRTEQGDSAMYLCASSLDVWGRGNGYTFGSGTRLTVV.

This chain connects TRBV18 to TRBJ2-3, with a weak D call TRBD1 (6 bases). V shed 2 bases and J shed 4 bases, with 10 bases lying between them. From germline, CDR1 is KGHSH and CDR2 LQKENI. The CDR3 consists of 14 residues. CDR3: CASSPGGGSDTQYF. The CDR3 nucleotides read TGTGCCAGCTCACCAGGGGGCGGGTCAGATACGCAGTATTTT.

The chain employs TRBV6-2 or TRBV6-3 and TRBJ2-7; 8 nucleotides line up with TRBD1. This CDR3 has 18 residues. CDR1 is MNHEY and CDR2 is SVGEGT in the germline V gene. With V trimmed by 0 bases and J by 4 bases, 14 bases remained unmatched. CDR3 sequence: CASSYSNVYGDRPYEQYF. As DNA, the CDR3 is TGTGCCAGCAGTTACTCGAACGTATACGGGGACAGGCCATACGAGCAGTACTTC.

Only a few counts were recorded for this clone. In DNA form, the CDR3 reads TGTGCCAGCAGAGTCCTCGAGAATTCACCCCTCCACTTT. This sequence encodes CASRVLENSPLHF. The V gene is TRBV28, the J gene TRBJ1-6; D unresolved. The CDR3 length is 13 residues. Trimming cost V 6 bases and J 7 bases, with 10 bases left between them. CDR1 is MDHEN and CDR2 is SYDVKM in the germline V gene.

The chain uses TRBV24-1 and TRBJ2-1, with 10 nucleotides matching TRBD1. Trimming took 9 bases from V and 6 from J; bases not matched to a gene: 7. CDR1 and CDR2 from the germline V gene are KGHDR and SFDVKD. This CDR3 is built from 14 residues. The CDR3 bases are TGTGCCACCTCCTGGACAGGGGGTATCAATGAGCAGTTCTTC. Protein product: CATSWTGGINEQFF.

J is TRBJ1-6 and V is TRBV7-8; perhaps TRBD1 as D (6 bases). Trimming pared 4 bases from V and 5 bases from J, leaving 15 bases between. Germline V lookup: CDR1 SGHVS, CDR2 FQNEAQ. This CDR3 spans 16 amino acids. CDR3 sequence: CASSSSPGTNNSPLHF. In DNA, the CDR3 is TGTGCCAGCAGCTCCTCCCCCGGGACAAATAATTCACCCCTCCACTTT.

The count of this clone is one. This chain uses TRBV20-1 with TRBJ1-2; D uncertain. Trimming cost V 3 bases and J 4 bases, with 6 bases left between them. CDR1 and CDR2 (germline): DFQATT, SNEGSKA (reference sequence). The CDR3 length is 11 residues. CDR3 amino acids: CSASVFYGYTF. The CDR3 DNA reads as TGCAGTGCTAGTGTATTCTATGGCTACACCTTC.

The chain links TRBV28 to TRBJ1-5, with 8 bases that match TRBD1. This CDR3 is 15 amino acids long. Germline trimming cut 6 bases from V and 1 base from J; bases unmatched to any gene: 5. Germline loops: CDR1 MDHEN, CDR2 SYDVKM. CDR3: CASSRGQASNQPQHF. The CDR3 DNA reads TGTGCCAGCAGCCGGGGACAGGCAAGCAATCAGCCCCAGCATTTT.

The chain links TRBV4-1 to TRBJ2-5, with TRBD1 matching over 8 bases. Germline CDR1 is MGHRA and CDR2 is YSYEKL. V was clipped by 6 bases and J by 0 bases; unmatched bases: 3. The CDR3 length is 14 residues. The CDR3 protein is CASRGQEYQETQYF. CDR3 DNA: TGCGCCAGCAGGGGACAGGAGTACCAAGAGACCCAGTACTTC.

V gene TRBV6-2 or TRBV6-3 combines with J gene TRBJ1-1, with 7 bases fitting TRBD1. J lost 11 bases, V lost 6 bases, and 6 bases had no gene match. The CDR3 is 11 amino acids. Germline-derived CDR1 and CDR2 are MNHEY and SVGEGT. CDR3 nucleotides: TGTGCCAGCAGCCACGGACAGGTGGCTTTCTTT. It codes for CASSHGQVAFF.

This clone showed up just a few times. The chain carries TRBV11-3 and TRBJ2-1; 9 nucleotides match TRBD2. The CDR3 has 19 residues. V lost 3 bases, J lost 0 bases, and 12 bases stayed unmatched. Germline V gene data show CDR1 as SGHNT and CDR2 as YENEEA. The CDR3 loop reads CASSFGGRAWAGSYNEQFF. The DNA of the CDR3 is TGTGCCAGCAGCTTCGGCGGGAGGGCCTGGGCCGGCTCCTACAATGAGCAGTTCTTC.

The V call is TRBV3-1 (or the pseudogene TRBV3-2), the J call TRBJ2-1, with TRBD2 matching 16 bases. This CDR3 spans 18 amino acids. After removal of 0 bases from V and 8 bases from J, the junction contained 7 bases not matched to a gene. Germline CDR1 LGHDT, CDR2 YNNKEL (reference sequence). CDR3 in amino acids: CASSQDGTSGRDRDEQFF. Written as DNA, the CDR3 is TGTGCCAGCAGCCAAGACGGGACTAGCGGGAGGGATAGGGATGAGCAGTTCTTC.

The chain employs TRBV9 and TRBJ1-1; 7 bases line up with TRBD1. The CDR3 loop spans 15 amino acids. Germline CDR1 and CDR2: SGDLS and YYNGEE. J lost 5 bases, V lost 5 bases, and 12 bases had no gene match. The DNA for the CDR3 is TGTGCCAGCAGGCCTGATCCGGGACAGAGGACTGAAGCTTTCTTT. Residues: CASRPDPGQRTEAFF.

The chain combines TRBV6-5 with TRBJ2-7; a weak D match, TRBD1 (6 bases). Deletions cut 6 bases from V and 0 bases from J, with 15 bases between. The CDR3 is 15 residues long. Looked up from germline, CDR1 is MNHEY and CDR2 is SVGAGI. CDR3: CASSLQGWGSYEQYF. CDR3 bases: TGTGCCAGCAGCTTACAGGGATGGGGCTCCTACGAGCAGTACTTC.